The rows below give T cell receptor beta chains drawn from one sample of a study of identical twins. TCRdb processed the 5' RACE reads anew with MiXCR; each CDR3 protein has one entry. Here the sample spans some 500,000 distinct CDR3 sequences, nearly 10% being singletons. These data were also filed under a second study, of yellow fever vaccine responses in identical twins.

Sequencing used PBMCs. These receptors all come from a young woman in good health. CDR3s include the opening cysteine and the closing phenylalanine or tryptophan. Fields, in order: D gene, V gene, clone size, J gene, CDR3 protein, CDR3 DNA. D genes are given only for firm matches. Some rows mark clone size as missing; the rest say once, few, many or name a class of expanded clone.

d_call: -
v_call: TRBV12-3/TRBV12-4
clone_size: few
j_call: TRBJ1-1
cdr3_aa: CASSLLQKNTEAFF
cdr3_nt: TGTGCCAGCAGTCTTCTACAGAAGAACACTGAAGCTTTCTTT

d_call: TRBD1
v_call: TRBV5-6
clone_size: -
j_call: TRBJ2-1
cdr3_aa: CASTEMGQGVDNEQFF
cdr3_nt: TGTGCCAGCACGGAAATGGGGCAGGGGGTGGACAATGAGCAGTTCTTC

d_call: -
v_call: TRBV29-1
clone_size: -
j_call: TRBJ2-2
cdr3_aa: CSVKGLENTGELFF
cdr3_nt: TGCAGCGTTAAGGGACTGGAGAACACCGGGGAGCTGTTTTTT

d_call: -
v_call: TRBV27
clone_size: -
j_call: TRBJ2-7
cdr3_aa: CASASPETGRNEQYF
cdr3_nt: TGTGCCAGCGCCTCCCCCGAGACAGGGAGGAACGAGCAGTACTTC

d_call: -
v_call: TRBV7-9
clone_size: few
j_call: TRBJ2-2
cdr3_aa: CASSSYLGGRELFF
cdr3_nt: TGTGCCAGCAGCTCTTACCTCGGGGGCCGCGAGCTGTTTTTT

d_call: TRBD2
v_call: TRBV12-3/TRBV12-4
clone_size: -
j_call: TRBJ2-5
cdr3_aa: CASIAGARPQETQYF
cdr3_nt: TGTGCCAGCATAGCGGGGGCCAGACCTCAAGAGACCCAGTACTTC

d_call: -
v_call: TRBV4-3
clone_size: -
j_call: TRBJ2-7
cdr3_aa: CASSPKYRAPILYEQYF
cdr3_nt: TGCGCCAGCAGCCCAAAATACAGGGCCCCTATATTGTACGAGCAGTACTTC

d_call: TRBD1
v_call: TRBV29-1
clone_size: -
j_call: TRBJ2-7
cdr3_aa: CSVDWTGLGEQYF
cdr3_nt: TGCAGCGTTGACTGGACAGGGCTCGGGGAGCAGTACTTC

d_call: -
v_call: TRBV6-5
clone_size: few
j_call: TRBJ1-2
cdr3_aa: CASSYARNYGYTF
cdr3_nt: TGTGCCAGCAGTTACGCCAGGAACTATGGCTACACCTTC

d_call: TRBD2
v_call: TRBV6-5
clone_size: many
j_call: TRBJ2-7
cdr3_aa: CATGRGRYEQYF
cdr3_nt: TGTGCCACTGGGAGGGGAAGGTACGAGCAGTACTTC

d_call: TRBD2
v_call: TRBV11-2
clone_size: few
j_call: TRBJ2-7
cdr3_aa: CASSPRTSGRINEQYF
cdr3_nt: TGTGCCAGCAGCCCAAGGACTAGCGGGAGGATCAACGAGCAGTACTTC

d_call: -
v_call: TRBV6-6
clone_size: -
j_call: TRBJ2-7
cdr3_aa: CASSYGGGGEQYF
cdr3_nt: TGTGCCAGCAGTTACGGGGGCGGTGGTGAGCAGTACTTC

d_call: -
v_call: TRBV6-1
clone_size: many
j_call: TRBJ1-5
cdr3_aa: CASSEGVGVSNQPQHF
cdr3_nt: TGTGCCAGCAGTGAAGGGGTTGGGGTGAGCAATCAGCCCCAGCATTTT

d_call: -
v_call: TRBV7-2
clone_size: many
j_call: TRBJ2-2
cdr3_aa: CASSLGQVNTGELFF
cdr3_nt: TGTGCCAGCAGCTTAGGACAGGTGAACACCGGGGAGCTGTTTTTT

d_call: TRBD1
v_call: TRBV5-1
clone_size: -
j_call: TRBJ1-4
cdr3_aa: CASSLETGVNEKLFF
cdr3_nt: TGCGCCAGCAGCTTGGAGACAGGGGTAAATGAAAAACTGTTTTTT

d_call: TRBD2
v_call: TRBV3-1
clone_size: -
j_call: TRBJ2-5
cdr3_aa: CASSPRLAGPRETQYF
cdr3_nt: TGTGCCAGCAGCCCCCGACTAGCGGGACCGAGGGAGACCCAGTACTTC

d_call: -
v_call: TRBV12-3/TRBV12-4
clone_size: many
j_call: TRBJ2-4
cdr3_aa: CASSFKRGGNIQYF
cdr3_nt: TGTGCCAGCAGTTTCAAAAGGGGTGGGAACATTCAGTACTTC

d_call: -
v_call: TRBV7-6
clone_size: -
j_call: TRBJ2-7
cdr3_aa: CASSIDSAYEQYF
cdr3_nt: TGTGCCAGCAGCATTGACTCCGCCTACGAGCAGTACTTC

d_call: -
v_call: TRBV6-1
clone_size: -
j_call: TRBJ2-1
cdr3_aa: CASGRTRSEQFF
cdr3_nt: TGTGCCAGCGGTAGGACCCGCAGTGAGCAGTTCTTC

d_call: TRBD2
v_call: TRBV4-3
clone_size: few
j_call: TRBJ2-1
cdr3_aa: CASSHGTSGREQFF
cdr3_nt: TGCGCCAGCAGCCATGGGACTAGCGGGAGAGAGCAGTTCTTC

d_call: TRBD2
v_call: TRBV29-1
clone_size: -
j_call: TRBJ2-7
cdr3_aa: CSVPGRGREGTYEQYF
cdr3_nt: TGCAGCGTCCCCGGGAGGGGGCGGGAGGGAACCTACGAGCAGTACTTC

d_call: -
v_call: TRBV14
clone_size: many
j_call: TRBJ2-1
cdr3_aa: CASSTPGTEINNEQFF
cdr3_nt: TGTGCCAGCAGCACCCCCGGGACCGAAATTAACAATGAGCAGTTCTTC

d_call: -
v_call: TRBV30
clone_size: few
j_call: TRBJ2-1
cdr3_aa: CAWSVSDNEQFF
cdr3_nt: TGTGCCTGGAGTGTATCTGACAATGAGCAGTTCTTC

d_call: -
v_call: TRBV6-2/TRBV6-3
clone_size: -
j_call: TRBJ2-2
cdr3_aa: CASSYPVGRRQGRAGELFF
cdr3_nt: TGTGCCAGCAGTTACCCGGTTGGGAGGCGACAGGGCCGGGCCGGGGAGCTGTTTTTT

d_call: TRBD1
v_call: TRBV20-1
clone_size: -
j_call: TRBJ2-2
cdr3_aa: CSAAQGAGELFF
cdr3_nt: TGCAGTGCTGCACAGGGGGCCGGGGAGCTGTTTTTT